The text below deals with one T cell receptor (beta chain). Its antigen is unidentified. There were no patients who had received any treatment before thyroid surgery. The sample is drawn from a study of metastatic and nonmetastatic thyroid tumors. Study details: Across peripheral blood and tumor or nodule tissue samples taken from malignant and benign thyroid patients, the repertoires were compared with one another.

Study-wide findings and caveats: Across blood and tumor, TCR beta diversity in malignant thyroid tumors was reportedly significantly higher than in benign nodules.

Per the authors' pipeline: In papillary thyroid cancer, a distant-metastasis classifier was built using CDR3 differences across clinicopathological groups. TCRdb used MiXCR to call clones anew from the PCR reads. TCRdb's processing, not the authors' own work, is the source of the V and J calls. The profile shows some 46,000 clones, about 22% of them singletons. The origin of this receptor is a male donor with papillary thyroid cancer or a benign thyroid nodule (not recorded which). Some clones in this sample may be carry-over from other donors' samples. The sample comprised blood.

The CDR3 sequence is CASSAVYRVASSYEQYF. The CDR3 coding sequence is TGTGCCAGCAGCGCCGTTTACCGAGTTGCTAGCTCCTACGAGCAGTACTTC. The rearrangement uses TRBV5-6 and TRBJ2-7; D gene uncertain. Germline V gene data show CDR1 as SGHDT and CDR2 as YYEEEE. The CDR3 has 17 amino acids. V lost 4 bases, J lost 0 bases, and 20 bases lay in between.